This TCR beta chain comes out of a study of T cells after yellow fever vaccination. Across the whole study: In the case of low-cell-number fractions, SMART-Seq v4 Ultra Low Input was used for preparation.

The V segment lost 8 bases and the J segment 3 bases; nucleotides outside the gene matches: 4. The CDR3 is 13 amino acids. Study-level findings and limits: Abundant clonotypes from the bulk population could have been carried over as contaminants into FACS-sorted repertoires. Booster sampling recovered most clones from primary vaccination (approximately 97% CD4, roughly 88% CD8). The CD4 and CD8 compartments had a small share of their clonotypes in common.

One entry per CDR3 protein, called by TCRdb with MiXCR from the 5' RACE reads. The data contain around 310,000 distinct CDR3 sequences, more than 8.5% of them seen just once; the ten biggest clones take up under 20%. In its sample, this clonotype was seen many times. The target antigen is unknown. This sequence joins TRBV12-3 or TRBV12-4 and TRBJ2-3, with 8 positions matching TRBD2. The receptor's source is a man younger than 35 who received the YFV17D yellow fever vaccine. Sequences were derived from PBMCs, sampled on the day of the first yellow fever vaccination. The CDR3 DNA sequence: TGTGCCAGCGGACTAGCAGTAACAGATACGCAGTATTTT. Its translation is CASGLAVTDTQYF.